Shown below are 10 T cell receptor beta chains from a single sample sequenced in a study of T-cell reconstitution after alpha-beta-depleted transplantation in children. Overall study findings and caveats: Most T-cell counts and diversity one year after the transplant came from T cells that were newly produced.

These receptors have no identified antigens. Preparation of the TCRbeta library was carried out with unique molecular identifiers. One entry per CDR3 protein, called by TCRdb with MiXCR from the PCR reads. The sample lists approximately 300,000 distinct CDR3 sequences, about 7.3% occurring once. The specimen comprised peripheral blood, sampled 360 days after TCRalphabeta/CD19-depleted stem cell transplant. The receptor source for this set is a female patient aged 2-10 years who had a stem cell transplant for Fanconi anemia, so the T cells may come from the graft donor.

J is TRBJ1-5 and V is TRBV6-1, with 7 bases fitting TRBD1. The CDR3 runs 16 residues. V gave up 5 bases and J gave up 4 bases; unmatched junction bases: 11. From germline, CDR1 is MNHNS and CDR2 SASEGT. The CDR3 nucleotides read TGTGCCAGCAGTCGCCCCACCGGGACAGAGAATCAGCCCCAGCATTTT. Protein sequence: CASSRPTGTENQPQHF.

This clonotype has more than one count but fewer than ten. This sequence joins TRBV3-1 and TRBJ1-2; D perhaps matches TRBD1 (6 bases). This CDR3 contains 15 residues. CDR1 is LGHDT, CDR2 YNNKEL, per germline (reference sequence). V was clipped by 4 bases and J by 7 bases, with 19 bases between them. The CDR3 coding sequence is TGTGCCAGCAGCCCACAGGGTCTAGGGACTTTTGGCTACACCTTC. Protein product: CASSPQGLGTFGYTF.

This clonotype occurred a few times. The chain recombines TRBV7-6 with TRBJ2-4, with D perhaps TRBD2 (6 bases). Germline CDR1 and CDR2: SGHVS and FNYEAQ. The CDR3 runs to 19 residues. Between the trimmed V and J ends, which lost 1 base and 3 bases, there was a span of 22 bases. CDR3 sequence: CASSLVAPGVAANKNIQYF. CDR3 coding DNA: TGTGCCAGCAGCTTAGTAGCCCCCGGTGTAGCGGCTAACAAAAACATTCAGTACTTC.

This clonotype has at least ten counts. The genes are TRBV15 and TRBJ2-5, with 10 bases that match TRBD2. The CDR3 contains 15 residues. Germline lookup yields CDR1 LNHNV and CDR2 YYDKDF (reference sequence). The J segment lost 4 bases and the V segment lost 0 bases, leaving 2 bases of the junction unmatched. This CDR3 is CATSRDRLAGETQYF. The DNA for the CDR3 is TGTGCCACCAGCAGAGATAGACTAGCGGGAGAGACCCAGTACTTC.

This clonotype was found many times. The J gene is TRBJ2-3, the V gene TRBV29-1, with D maybe TRBD1 (5 bases). CDR1 and CDR2 (germline): SQVTM, ANQGSEA. The CDR3 has 14 amino acids. V lost 4 bases and J 2 bases, leaving 13 bases between the germline ends. CDR3 nucleotides: TGCAGCGTTGTATCAGGGCTTATCACAGATACGCAGTATTTT. This translates into CSVVSGLITDTQYF.

The chain joins TRBV28 to TRBJ1-2, with D possibly matching TRBD1 (5 bases). The CDR3 runs to 16 residues. Per germline, CDR1 MDHEN and CDR2 SYDVKM. V was cut by 6 bases and J by 0 bases, with 17 bases left in between. The CDR3 DNA sequence: TGTGCCAGCAGCCGCGTCCGGGACCGGACTAACTATGGCTACACCTTC. This codes for CASSRVRDRTNYGYTF.

This clonotype was observed many times. The chain recombines TRBV10-3 with TRBJ2-5; a weak D match, TRBD2 (6 bases). The V end lost 2 bases, the J end lost 5 bases, and 9 bases lay between the germline ends. CDR3 length equals 13 residues. CDR1 is ENHRY, CDR2 SYGVKD, per germline. The chain's CDR3 is CAISEGGVETQYF. The CDR3 DNA follows: TGTGCCATCAGTGAGGGAGGGGTGGAGACCCAGTACTTC.

The table lists this clonotype with a few counts. The CDR3 carries no conserved terminal phenylalanine or tryptophan, so it likely arises from a read error. This chain connects TRBV29-1 to TRBJ1-1; D not certain. CDR1 is SQVTM, CDR2 ANQGSEA, per germline. The V gene lost 5 bases and the J gene lost 11 bases, with 12 bases spanning the gap. The CDR3 totals 10 residues. This chain's CDR3 is CSVLEPRAFS. CDR3 nucleotides: TGCAGCGTTCTCGAGCCCAGGGCTTTCTCT.

This clonotype was seen ten or more times. The chain links TRBV29-1 to TRBJ2-5, with TRBD1 identical over 7 bases. V lost 3 bases to trimming and J lost 3 bases; unmatched junction nucleotides: 4. The CDR3 spans 13 residues. CDR1 and CDR2 from the germline V gene are SQVTM and ANQGSEA. The CDR3 reads CSVERDRKETQYF. CDR3 DNA sequence: TGCAGCGTTGAGAGGGACAGAAAAGAGACCCAGTACTTC.

The gene calls are TRBV2 and TRBJ1-2; TRBD1 might be the D (5 bases). Germline values: CDR1 SNHLY, CDR2 FYNNEI. The CDR3 is 15 residues long. V was pared by 5 bases and J by 6 bases, with 19 bases between. The CDR3 coding sequence is TGTGCCAGCAGTTTCGAACAGGTTCCTCTCAATGGCTACACCTTC. Its translation is CASSFEQVPLNGYTF.